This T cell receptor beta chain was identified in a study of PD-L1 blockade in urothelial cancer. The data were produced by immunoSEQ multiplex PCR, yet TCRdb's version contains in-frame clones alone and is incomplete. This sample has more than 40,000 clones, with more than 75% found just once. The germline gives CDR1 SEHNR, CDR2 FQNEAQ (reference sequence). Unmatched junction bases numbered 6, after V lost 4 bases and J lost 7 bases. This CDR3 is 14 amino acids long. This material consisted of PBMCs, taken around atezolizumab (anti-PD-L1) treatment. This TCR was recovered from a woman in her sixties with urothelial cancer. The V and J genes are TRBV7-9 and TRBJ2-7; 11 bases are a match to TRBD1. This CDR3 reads CASSSDRGQDEQYF. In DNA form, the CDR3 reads TGTGCCAGCAGCTCGGACAGGGGGCAGGATGAGCAGTACTTC.